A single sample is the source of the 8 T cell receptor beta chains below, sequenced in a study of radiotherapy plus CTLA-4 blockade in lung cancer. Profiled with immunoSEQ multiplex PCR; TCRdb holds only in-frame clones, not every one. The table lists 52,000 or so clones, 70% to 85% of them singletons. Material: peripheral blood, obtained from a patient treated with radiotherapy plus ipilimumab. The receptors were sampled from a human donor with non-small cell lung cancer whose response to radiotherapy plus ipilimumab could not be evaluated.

The CDR3 nucleotides are TGTGCCAGCAGCTTGGGATTCGGCGGAGAGACCCAGTACTTC. It encodes CASSLGFGGETQYF. This rearrangement joins TRBV5-5 to TRBJ2-5; no clear D gene. CDR1 and CDR2 from the germline V gene are SGHKS and YYEKEE (reference sequence). The CDR3 totals 14 residues. V was clipped by 0 bases and J by 4 bases, with 10 bases between them.

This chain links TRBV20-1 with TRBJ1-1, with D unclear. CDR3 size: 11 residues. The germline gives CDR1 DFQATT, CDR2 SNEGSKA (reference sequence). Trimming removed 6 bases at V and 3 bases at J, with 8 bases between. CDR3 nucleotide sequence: TGCAGTGCCAACTGGTACACTGAAGCTTTCTTT. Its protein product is CSANWYTEAFF.

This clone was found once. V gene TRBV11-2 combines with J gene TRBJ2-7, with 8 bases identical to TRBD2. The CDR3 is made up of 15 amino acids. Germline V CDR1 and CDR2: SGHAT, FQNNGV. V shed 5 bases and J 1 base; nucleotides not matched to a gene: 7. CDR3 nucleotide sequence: TGTGCCAGCAGCCTCAGCGGGAGAGGGTCCTACGAGCAGTACTTC. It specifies CASSLSGRGSYEQYF. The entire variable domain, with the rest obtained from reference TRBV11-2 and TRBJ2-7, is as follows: EAGVAQSPRYKIIEKRQSVAFWCNPISGHATLYWYQQILGQGPKLLIQFQNNGVVDDSQLPKDRFSAERLKGVDSTLKIQPAKLEDSAVYLCASSLSGRGSYEQYFGPGTRLTVT.

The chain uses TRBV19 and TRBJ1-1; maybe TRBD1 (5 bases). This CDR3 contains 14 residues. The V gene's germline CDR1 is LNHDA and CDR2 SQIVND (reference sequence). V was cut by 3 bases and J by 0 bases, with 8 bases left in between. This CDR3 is CASSIYRMNTEAFF. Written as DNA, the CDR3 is TGTGCCAGTAGTATTTACAGGATGAACACTGAAGCTTTCTTT.

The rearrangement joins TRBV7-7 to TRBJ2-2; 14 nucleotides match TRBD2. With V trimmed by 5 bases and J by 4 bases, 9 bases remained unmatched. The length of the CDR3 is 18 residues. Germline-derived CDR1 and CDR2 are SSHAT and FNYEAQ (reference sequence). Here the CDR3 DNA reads TGTGCCAGCAGCACGTCCGGGACTAGCGGGAGAATCACCGGGGAGCTGTTTTTT. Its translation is CASSTSGTSGRITGELFF.

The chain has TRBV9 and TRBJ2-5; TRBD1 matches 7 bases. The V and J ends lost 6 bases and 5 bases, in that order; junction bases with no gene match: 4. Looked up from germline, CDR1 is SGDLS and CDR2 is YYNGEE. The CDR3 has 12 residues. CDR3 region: CASNTQGETQYF. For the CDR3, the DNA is TGTGCCAGCAACACACAGGGGGAGACCCAGTACTTC.

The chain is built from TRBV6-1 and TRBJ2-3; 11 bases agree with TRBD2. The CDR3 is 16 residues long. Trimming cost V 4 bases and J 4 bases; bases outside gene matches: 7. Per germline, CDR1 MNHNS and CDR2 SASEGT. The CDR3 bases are TGTGCCAGCAGTGCTATAGCGGGGGGGCGTGCAGATACGCAGTATTTT. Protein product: CASSAIAGGRADTQYF.

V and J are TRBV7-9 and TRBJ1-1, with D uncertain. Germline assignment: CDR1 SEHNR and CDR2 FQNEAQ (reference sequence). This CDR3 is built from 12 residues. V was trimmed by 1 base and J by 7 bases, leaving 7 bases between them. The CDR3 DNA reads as TGTGCCAGCAGCTTAGGACGGGGTGAAGCTTTCTTT. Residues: CASSLGRGEAFF.